This TCR beta chain derives from a study of cytomegalovirus exposure and HLA in healthy donors. Whole-study findings and limits: A few V segments could not be told apart, such as TRBV6-2 and TRBV6-3, and were left out.

This clone was counted only a few times. The antigen remains unidentified. The PCR had 60 Vbeta and 13 Jbeta primers. The protocol was immunoSEQ multiplex PCR, while the TCRdb copy is restricted to in-frame clones and leaves out a portion. The sample includes fewer than 200,000 clones, over 80% of them seen just once. V was pared by 3 bases and J by 0 bases, with 5 bases of the junction left unmatched. The V gene's germline CDR1 is SGHVS and CDR2 FNYEAQ. CDR3 length: 15 amino acids. Sample: PBMCs. The clonotype originates from a woman aged 45-60 years in good health and CMV-seropositive. The V and J genes are TRBV7-6 and TRBJ2-7; TRBD1 matches at 7 bases. CDR3 bases: TGTGCCAGCAGCTTGGGGACAGACGCCTCCTACGAGCAGTACTTC. This gives the protein CASSLGTDASYEQYF.